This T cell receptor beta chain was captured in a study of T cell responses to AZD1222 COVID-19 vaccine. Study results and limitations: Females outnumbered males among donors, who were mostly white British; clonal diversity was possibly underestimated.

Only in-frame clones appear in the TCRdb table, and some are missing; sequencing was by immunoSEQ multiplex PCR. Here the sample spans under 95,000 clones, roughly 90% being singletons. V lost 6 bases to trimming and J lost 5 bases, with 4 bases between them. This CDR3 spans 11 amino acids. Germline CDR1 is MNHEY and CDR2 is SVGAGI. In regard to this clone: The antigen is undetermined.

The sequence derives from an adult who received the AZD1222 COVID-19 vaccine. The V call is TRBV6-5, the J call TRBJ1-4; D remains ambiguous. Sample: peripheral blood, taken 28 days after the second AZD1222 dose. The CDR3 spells CASRDNEKLFF. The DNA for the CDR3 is TGTGCCAGCAGGGACAATGAAAAACTGTTTTTT.